This entry concerns a single T cell receptor beta chain. Its antigen is unknown. This specimen comes from a study of OX40 agonist ivuxolimab in advanced cancers. Study-wide findings and caveats: By week 6 at 0.1 to 3.0 mg/kg, blood CD4+ and CD8+ T cells had expanded clonally.

Libraries were prepared by immunoSEQ multiplex PCR; TCRdb keeps only in-frame clonotypes and omits some of them. The table lists tens of thousands of clones, 80% to 85% of them singletons. The material sequenced was CD4+ or CD8+ T cells sorted from blood, taken in a trial of the OX40 agonist ivuxolimab. This clonotype was obtained from an adult with an advanced solid tumor such as melanoma, head and neck, liver or kidney cancer.

CDR3 protein: CAWAAGTSGREYEQYF. Written as DNA, the CDR3 is TGTGCCTGGGCCGCCGGGACTAGCGGGAGGGAGTACGAGCAGTACTTC. The V call is TRBV30, the J call TRBJ2-7; 16 bases align to TRBD2. The CDR3 covers 16 residues. Germline CDR1 GTSNPN, CDR2 SVGIG (reference sequence). J was trimmed by 4 bases and V by 5 bases; bases with no gene match: 8.